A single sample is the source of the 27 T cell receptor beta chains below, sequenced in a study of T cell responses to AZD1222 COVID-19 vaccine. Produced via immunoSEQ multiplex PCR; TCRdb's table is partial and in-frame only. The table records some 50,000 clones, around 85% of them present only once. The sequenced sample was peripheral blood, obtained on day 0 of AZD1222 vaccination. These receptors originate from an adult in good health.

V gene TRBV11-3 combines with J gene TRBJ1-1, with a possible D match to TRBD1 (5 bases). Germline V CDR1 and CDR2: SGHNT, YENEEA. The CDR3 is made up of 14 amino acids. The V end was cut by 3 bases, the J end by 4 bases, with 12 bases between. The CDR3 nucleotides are TGTGCCAGCAGCTTTCGAGGGGATGGCACTGAAGCTTTCTTT. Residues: CASSFRGDGTEAFF.

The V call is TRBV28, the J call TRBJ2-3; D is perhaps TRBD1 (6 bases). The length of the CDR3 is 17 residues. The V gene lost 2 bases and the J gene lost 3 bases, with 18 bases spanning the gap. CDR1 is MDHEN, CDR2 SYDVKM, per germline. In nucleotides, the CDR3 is TGTGCCAGCAGTTTAAGGGATCAGGGGTTGAGGACAGATACGCAGTATTTT. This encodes CASSLRDQGLRTDTQYF.

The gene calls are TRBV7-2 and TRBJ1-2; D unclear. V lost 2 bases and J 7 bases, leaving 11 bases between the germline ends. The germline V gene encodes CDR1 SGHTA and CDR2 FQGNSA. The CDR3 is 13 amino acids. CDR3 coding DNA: TGTGCCAGCAGCTTACCGGCCCCGATTGGCTACACCTTC. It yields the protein CASSLPAPIGYTF.

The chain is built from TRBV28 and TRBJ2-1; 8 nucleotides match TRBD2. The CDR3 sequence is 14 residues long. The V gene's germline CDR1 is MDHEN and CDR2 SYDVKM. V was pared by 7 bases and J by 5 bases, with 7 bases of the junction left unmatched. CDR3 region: CASMAGGIHNEQFF. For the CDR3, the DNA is TGTGCCAGCATGGCGGGAGGTATTCACAATGAGCAGTTCTTC.

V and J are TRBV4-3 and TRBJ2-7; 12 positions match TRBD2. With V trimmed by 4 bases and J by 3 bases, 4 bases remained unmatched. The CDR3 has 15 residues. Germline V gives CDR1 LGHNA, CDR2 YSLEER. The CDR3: CASSRTSGTIYEQYF. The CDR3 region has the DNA TGCGCCAGCAGCCGGACTAGCGGGACTATCTACGAGCAGTACTTC.

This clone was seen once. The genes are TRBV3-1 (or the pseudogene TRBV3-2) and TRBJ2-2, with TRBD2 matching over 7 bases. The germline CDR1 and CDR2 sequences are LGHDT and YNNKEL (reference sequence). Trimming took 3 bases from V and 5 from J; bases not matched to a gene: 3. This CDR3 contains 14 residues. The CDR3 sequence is CASSHAGRTGELFF. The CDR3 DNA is TGTGCCAGCAGCCACGCCGGGAGGACCGGGGAGCTGTTTTTT.

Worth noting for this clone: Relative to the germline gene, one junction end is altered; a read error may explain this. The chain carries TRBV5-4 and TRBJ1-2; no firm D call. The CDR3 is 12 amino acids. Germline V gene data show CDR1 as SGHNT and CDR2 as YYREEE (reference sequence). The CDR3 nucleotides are TGTGCCAGCAGCTCCGTTGGCAACGCTCATTCCTTC. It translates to CASSSVGNAHSF. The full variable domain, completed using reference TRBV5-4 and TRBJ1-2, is ETGVTQSPTHLIKTRGQQVTLRCSSQSGHNTVSWYQQALGQGPQFIFQYYREEENGRGNFPPRFSGLQFPNYSSELNVNALELDDSALYLCASSSVGNAHSFGSGTRLTVV.

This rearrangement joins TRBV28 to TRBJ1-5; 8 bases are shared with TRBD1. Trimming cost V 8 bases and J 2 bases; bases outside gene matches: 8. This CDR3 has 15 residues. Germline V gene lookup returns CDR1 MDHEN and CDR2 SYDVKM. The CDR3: CASSSPQGGNQPQHF. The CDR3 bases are TGTGCCAGCTCCTCCCCACAGGGGGGCAATCAGCCCCAGCATTTT.

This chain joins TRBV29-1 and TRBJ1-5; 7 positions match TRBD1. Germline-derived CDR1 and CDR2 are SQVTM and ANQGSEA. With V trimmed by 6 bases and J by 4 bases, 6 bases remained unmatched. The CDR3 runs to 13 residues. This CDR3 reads CSVRGTENQPQHF. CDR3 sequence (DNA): TGCAGCGTCCGCGGGACAGAAAATCAGCCCCAGCATTTT.

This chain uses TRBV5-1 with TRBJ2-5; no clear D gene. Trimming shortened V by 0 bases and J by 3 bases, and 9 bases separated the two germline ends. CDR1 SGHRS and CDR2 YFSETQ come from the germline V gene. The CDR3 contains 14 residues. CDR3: CASSLALAEETQYF. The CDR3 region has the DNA TGCGCCAGCAGCTTGGCGCTGGCCGAAGAGACCCAGTACTTC.

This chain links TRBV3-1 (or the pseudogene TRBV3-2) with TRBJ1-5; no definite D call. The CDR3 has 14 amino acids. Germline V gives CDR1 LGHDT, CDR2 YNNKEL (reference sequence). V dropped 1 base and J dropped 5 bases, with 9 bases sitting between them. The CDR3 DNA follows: TGTGCCAGCAGCCAAGGGCGGACCGATCAGCCCCAGCATTTT. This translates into CASSQGRTDQPQHF.

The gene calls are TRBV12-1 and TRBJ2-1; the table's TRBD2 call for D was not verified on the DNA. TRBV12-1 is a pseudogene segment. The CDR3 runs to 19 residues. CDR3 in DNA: TGTGCCAGCAGCTTCAAAGCCCATCCTAGCGGGAGGGCCGACAATGAGCAGTTCTTC. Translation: CASSFKAHPSGRADNEQFF.

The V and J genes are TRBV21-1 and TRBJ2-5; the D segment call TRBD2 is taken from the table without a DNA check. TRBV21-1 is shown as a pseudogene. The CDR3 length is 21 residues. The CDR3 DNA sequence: TGTGCCAGCAGCAAGCCCCCCCTCACTTTCGGTCCGCCAACCTTGGAGGAGACCCAGTACTTC. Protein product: CASSKPPLTFGPPTLEETQYF.

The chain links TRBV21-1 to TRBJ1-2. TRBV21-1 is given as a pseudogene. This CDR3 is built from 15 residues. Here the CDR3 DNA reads TGTGCCAGCAGCAAAGAAGAGCAGACCCTCTATGGCTACACCTTC. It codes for CASSKEEQTLYGYTF.

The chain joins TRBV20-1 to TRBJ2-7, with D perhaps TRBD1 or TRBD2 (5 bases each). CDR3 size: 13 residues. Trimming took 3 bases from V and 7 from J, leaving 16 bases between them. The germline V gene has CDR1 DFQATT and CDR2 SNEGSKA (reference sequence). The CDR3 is CSASKGPLGEQYF. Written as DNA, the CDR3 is TGCAGTGCTAGTAAGGGACCCTTGGGAGAGCAGTACTTC.

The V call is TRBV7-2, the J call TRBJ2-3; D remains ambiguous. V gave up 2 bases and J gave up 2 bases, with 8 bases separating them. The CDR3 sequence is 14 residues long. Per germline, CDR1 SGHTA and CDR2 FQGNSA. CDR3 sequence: CASSLLGFTDTQYF. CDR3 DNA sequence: TGTGCCAGCAGCTTATTAGGATTCACAGATACGCAGTATTTT.

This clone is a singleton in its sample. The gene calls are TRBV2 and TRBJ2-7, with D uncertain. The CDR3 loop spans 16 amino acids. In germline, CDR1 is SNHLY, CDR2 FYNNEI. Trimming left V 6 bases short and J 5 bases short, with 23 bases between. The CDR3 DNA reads TGTGCCAGCAGAGCAAGAACCGGGCCTCACACCCACGAGCAGTACTTC. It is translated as CASRARTGPHTHEQYF.

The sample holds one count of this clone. The CDR3: CASSRDNSGANVLTF. CDR3 bases: TGTGCCAGCAGTCGCGACAACTCTGGGGCCAACGTCCTGACTTTC. The chain couples TRBV6-5 to TRBJ2-6; D gene unclear. The germline V gene has CDR1 MNHEY and CDR2 SVGAGI. The CDR3 consists of 15 residues. Trimming removed 5 bases at V and 0 bases at J, with 8 bases between.

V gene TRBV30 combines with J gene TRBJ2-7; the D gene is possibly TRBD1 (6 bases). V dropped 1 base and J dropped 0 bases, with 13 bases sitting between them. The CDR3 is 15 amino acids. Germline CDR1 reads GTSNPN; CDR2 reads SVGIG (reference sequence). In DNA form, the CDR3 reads TGTGCCTGGAGTGGGGGGCAGCAAAGCTCCTACGAGCAGTACTTC. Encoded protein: CAWSGGQQSSYEQYF. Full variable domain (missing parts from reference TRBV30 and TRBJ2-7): SQTIHQWPATLVQPVGSPLSLECTVEGTSNPNLYWYRQAAGRGLQLLFYSVGIGQISSEVPQNLSASRPQDRQFILSSKKLLLSDSGFYLCAWSGGQQSSYEQYFGPGTRLTVT.

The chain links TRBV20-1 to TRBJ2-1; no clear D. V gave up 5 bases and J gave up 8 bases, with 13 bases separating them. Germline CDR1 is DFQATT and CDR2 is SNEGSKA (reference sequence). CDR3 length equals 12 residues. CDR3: CSARGINDEQFF. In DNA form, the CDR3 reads TGCAGTGCTCGTGGGATTAACGATGAGCAGTTCTTC.

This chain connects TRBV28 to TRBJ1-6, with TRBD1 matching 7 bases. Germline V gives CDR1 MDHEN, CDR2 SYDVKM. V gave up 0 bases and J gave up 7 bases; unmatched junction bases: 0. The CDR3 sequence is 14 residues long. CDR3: CASSLWDRNSPLHF. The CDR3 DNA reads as TGTGCCAGCAGTTTATGGGACAGGAATTCACCCCTCCACTTT.

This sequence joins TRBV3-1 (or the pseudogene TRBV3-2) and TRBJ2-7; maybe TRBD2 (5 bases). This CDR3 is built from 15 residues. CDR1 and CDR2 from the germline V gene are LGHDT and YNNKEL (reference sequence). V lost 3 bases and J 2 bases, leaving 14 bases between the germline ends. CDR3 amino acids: CASSQRVRATYEQYF. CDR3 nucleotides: TGTGCCAGCAGCCAGAGGGTCCGCGCTACCTACGAGCAGTACTTC.

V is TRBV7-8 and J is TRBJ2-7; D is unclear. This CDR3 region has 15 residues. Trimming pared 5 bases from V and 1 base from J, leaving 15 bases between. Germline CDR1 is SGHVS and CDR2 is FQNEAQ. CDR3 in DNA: TGTGCCAGCAGCCTCCGGGCGAGCCAGTCCTACGAGCAGTACTTC. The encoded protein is CASSLRASQSYEQYF.

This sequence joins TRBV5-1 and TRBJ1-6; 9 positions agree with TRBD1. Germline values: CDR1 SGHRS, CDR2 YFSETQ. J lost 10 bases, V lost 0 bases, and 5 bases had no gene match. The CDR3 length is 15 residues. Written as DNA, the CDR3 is TGCGCCAGCAGCTTGGCCGGGACAGGGCGATCACCCCTCCACTTT. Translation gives CASSLAGTGRSPLHF. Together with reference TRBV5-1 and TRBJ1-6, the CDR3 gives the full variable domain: KAGVTQTPRYLIKTRGQQVTLSCSPISGHRSVSWYQQTPGQGLQFLFEYFSETQRNKGNFPGRFSGRQFSNSRSEMNVSTLELGDSALYLCASSLAGTGRSPLHFGNGTRLTVT.

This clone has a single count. The CDR3, as DNA: TGTGCCAGCAGCTCCAGGCGGTTCAATGAGCAGTTCTTC. It codes for CASSSRRFNEQFF. The chain recombines TRBV7-8 with TRBJ2-1; D not resolved. CDR3 size: 13 residues. V dropped 4 bases and J dropped 6 bases, with 10 bases sitting between them. Germline V lookup: CDR1 SGHVS, CDR2 FQNEAQ.

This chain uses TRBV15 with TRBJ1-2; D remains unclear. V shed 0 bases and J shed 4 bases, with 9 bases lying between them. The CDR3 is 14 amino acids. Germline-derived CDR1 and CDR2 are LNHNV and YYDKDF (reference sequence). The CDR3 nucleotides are TGTGCCACCAGCAGAGATCGGGCAGGCTATGGCTACACCTTC. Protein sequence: CATSRDRAGYGYTF.

CDR3 DNA: TGTGCCAGCAGCGGAAGCGGGAGAGTAACAGATACGCAGTATTTT. Protein sequence: CASSGSGRVTDTQYF. The rearrangement links TRBV7-8 to TRBJ2-3, with 8 nucleotides matching TRBD2. J gave up 3 bases and V 5 bases, and 7 bases lay outside the gene matches. Germline assignment: CDR1 SGHVS and CDR2 FQNEAQ. This CDR3 is built from 15 residues.